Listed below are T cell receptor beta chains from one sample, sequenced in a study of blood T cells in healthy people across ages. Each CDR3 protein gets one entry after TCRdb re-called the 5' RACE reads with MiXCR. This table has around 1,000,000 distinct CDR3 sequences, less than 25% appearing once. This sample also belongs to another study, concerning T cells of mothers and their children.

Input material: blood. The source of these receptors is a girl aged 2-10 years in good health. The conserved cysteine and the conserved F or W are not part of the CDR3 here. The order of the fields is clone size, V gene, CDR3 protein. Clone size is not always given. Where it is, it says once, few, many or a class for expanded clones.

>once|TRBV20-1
SAGSVTLEQETQY
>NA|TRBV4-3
ASSQVLQGGYT
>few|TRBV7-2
ASSLGHSNTIY
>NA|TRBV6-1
ASSGRFMEAF
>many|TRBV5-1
ASSLEGDGYT
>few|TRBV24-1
ATRGLHGELF
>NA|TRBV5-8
ASSLEAFGYT
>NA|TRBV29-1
SATGTGDGYT
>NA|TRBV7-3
ASSYQGAGADTQY
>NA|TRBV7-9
ASSPPAVDALYGYT
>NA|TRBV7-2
ASSLIGNSNTEAF